This section outlines one TCR beta chain sequence together with its context. Its target is unknown. Participants comprised healthy donors of bone marrow. The ends lost 1 base at V and 4 bases at J; junction bases unmatched: 12. This CDR3 region has 18 residues. Germline CDR1 WNHNN, CDR2 SYGVQD (reference sequence). The sample comes from a study of cytomegalovirus exposure and HLA in healthy donors. About the research overall: In an earlier analysis, around 100 million unique TCR beta sequences were found from 150 million to 200 million T cells.

Study-wide points: Exclusion as indistinguishable affected some V segments, including TRBV6-2 and TRBV6-3.

The PCR ran on 60 Vbeta and 13 Jbeta primers. Profiling relied on immunoSEQ multiplex PCR, and the TCRdb table lists in-frame clones only, not all of them. The sample has around 150,000 clones; around three fifths are singletons. The sequenced sample was PBMCs. V usage is TRBV10-1 and J usage is TRBJ2-3; 9 bases match TRBD1. This sequence originates from a male donor in good health and CMV-seronegative. CDR3 residues: CASSEFPTQGASADTQYF. In nucleotides, the CDR3 is TGCGCCAGCAGTGAGTTCCCCACACAGGGGGCGAGTGCAGATACGCAGTATTTT.